The rows below give T cell receptor beta chains drawn from one sample of a study of OX40 agonist ivuxolimab in advanced cancers. Method: immunoSEQ multiplex PCR; TCRdb's copy keeps in-frame clones and lacks some. Here the sample spans some 100,000 clones, about 92% being singletons. Sequencing used CD4+ or CD8+ T cells sorted from blood, obtained in a trial of the OX40 agonist ivuxolimab. Receptors originate from an adult with an advanced solid tumor such as melanoma, head and neck, liver or kidney cancer. CDR3s include the opening cysteine and the closing phenylalanine or tryptophan. Fields, in order: D gene, clone size, J gene, V gene, CDR3 length, CDR3 protein, CDR3 DNA. D genes are given only for firm matches. The listing skips clone size in some rows; elsewhere it reads once, few, many or a size class.

TRBD1,once,TRBJ1-2,TRBV19,14,CASSTGTGVYGYTF,TGTGCCAGTAGTACCGGGACAGGGGTTTATGGCTACACCTTC
TRBD1,-,TRBJ1-2,TRBV14,15,CASSQDRTGGNGYTF,TGTGCCAGCAGCCAAGATAGGACAGGGGGCAATGGCTACACCTTC
-,-,TRBJ2-3,TRBV13,15,CASSLDPGAPDTQYF,TGTGCCAGCAGCCTAGACCCGGGGGCCCCAGATACGCAGTATTTT
-,-,TRBJ1-4,TRBV2,14,CASSPGTGGEKLFF,TGTGCCAGCAGTCCAGGGACGGGGGGTGAAAAACTGTTTTTT
TRBD2,-,TRBJ2-7,TRBV9,17,CASSSGLAGEGTLEQYF,TGTGCCAGCAGCTCCGGACTAGCGGGAGAAGGTACACTCGAGCAGTACTTC
TRBD1,-,TRBJ2-5,TRBV27,14,CASSAGTGKKTQYF,TGTGCCAGCAGTGCCGGGACAGGGAAAAAGACCCAGTACTTC
TRBD1,-,TRBJ2-5,TRBV9,16,CASSVEDRGQGETQYF,TGTGCCAGCAGCGTAGAAGACAGGGGACAGGGAGAGACCCAGTACTTC
-,-,TRBJ1-1,TRBV2,12,CASSVRLTEAFF,TGTGCCAGCAGTGTAAGGCTTACTGAAGCTTTCTTT
-,-,TRBJ1-3,TRBV5-4,14,CASSLAVGGNTIYF,TGTGCCAGCAGCTTGGCGGTTGGTGGAAACACCATATATTTT
TRBD1,-,TRBJ1-2,TRBV19,16,CASSIRGTDRTYGYTF,TGTGCCAGTAGCATAAGGGGGACAGATCGAACCTATGGCTACACCTTC
TRBD2,-,TRBJ2-4,TRBV27,15,CASSFRRREGNIQYF,TGTGCCAGCAGTTTCCGCCGCAGGGAGGGAAACATTCAGTACTTC
-,-,TRBJ2-7,TRBV14,14,CASSEAAETYEQYF,TGTGCCAGCAGCGAGGCGGCAGAGACCTACGAGCAGTACTTC
-,once,TRBJ2-7,TRBV2,15,CASSEEQGRSYEQYF,TGTGCCAGCAGTGAGGAGCAGGGGCGTTCCTACGAGCAGTACTTC
-,-,TRBJ2-2,TRBV19,13,CATQGRSIGELFF,TGTGCCACCCAGGGGAGAAGTATCGGGGAGCTGTTTTTT
TRBD2,-,TRBJ2-2,TRBV27,16,CASSGIDSGGVRELFF,TGTGCCAGCAGTGGTATTGATAGCGGGGGGGTGAGGGAGCTGTTTTTT
-,-,TRBJ1-5,TRBV28,11,CASSNYQPQHF,TGTGCCAGCAGTAATTATCAGCCCCAGCATTTT
-,few,TRBJ1-5,TRBV19,13,CASRDSSNQPQHF,TGTGCCAGTAGGGACAGTAGCAATCAGCCCCAGCATTTT
-,-,TRBJ1-4,TRBV5-8,16,CASSSELGFILEKLFF,TGTGCCAGCAGCTCGGAGCTTGGATTCATACTTGAAAAACTGTTTTTT
-,-,TRBJ1-6,TRBV7-2,15,CASSMDSSYNSPLHF,TGTGCCAGCAGTATGGACAGCTCCTATAATTCACCCCTCCACTTT
-,-,TRBJ2-1,TRBV5-1,15,CASSPRDGGYNEQFF,TGCGCCAGCAGCCCTAGAGACGGAGGATACAATGAGCAGTTCTTC
-,-,TRBJ1-1,TRBV6-5,14,CASSYGGVGTEAFF,TGTGCCAGCAGTTACGGGGGGGTTGGCACTGAAGCTTTCTTT
-,-,TRBJ1-1,TRBV15,14,CATSFFEGGTEAFF,TGTGCCACCAGCTTCTTTGAGGGGGGAACTGAAGCTTTCTTT
TRBD2,once,TRBJ2-7,TRBV15,16,CATSRGRTSGMNEQYF,TGTGCCACCAGCAGAGGTAGGACTAGCGGGATGAACGAGCAGTACTTC
-,-,TRBJ2-1,TRBV25-1,16,CASSAPGTVIYNEQFF,TGTGCCAGCAGTGCCCCCGGGACGGTCATCTACAATGAGCAGTTCTTC
TRBD2,-,TRBJ2-1,TRBV27,15,CASSLIAGGYNEQFF,TGTGCCAGCAGTTTAATAGCGGGAGGCTACAATGAGCAGTTCTTC
-,-,TRBJ2-7,TRBV6-5,13,CASSTGLTYEQYF,TGTGCCAGCTCAACAGGCCTAACCTACGAGCAGTACTTC
TRBD1,-,TRBJ2-7,TRBV7-8,14,CASSAGTGPYEQYF,TGTGCCAGCAGCGCCGGGACAGGGCCCTACGAGCAGTACTTC
-,-,TRBJ2-7,TRBV27,13,CASRDQIAYEQYF,TGTGCCAGCAGAGACCAAATAGCCTACGAGCAGTACTTC
-,-,TRBJ2-7,TRBV6-5,12,CASSYSGREQYF,TGTGCCAGCAGTTACTCTGGGAGGGAGCAGTACTTC
TRBD2,-,TRBJ2-1,TRBV6-5,13,CASSLGAGPEQFF,TGTGCCAGCAGTTTAGGAGCGGGGCCCGAGCAGTTCTTC
-,-,TRBJ2-7,TRBV6-5,14,CASSYRVNSYEQYF,TGTGCCAGCAGTTACCGGGTCAACTCCTACGAGCAGTACTTC
-,-,TRBJ2-7,TRBV4-3,13,CASSQAAGYEQYF,TGCGCCAGCAGCCAAGCGGCAGGGTACGAGCAGTACTTC
TRBD1,-,TRBJ1-2,TRBV13,14,CASLKGAFNYGYTF,TGTGCCAGCCTTAAGGGGGCCTTTAACTATGGCTACACCTTC
TRBD1,-,TRBJ1-1,TRBV27,16,CASSLTGARMNTEAFF,TGTGCCAGCAGTTTAACAGGGGCGAGGATGAACACTGAAGCTTTCTTT
TRBD2,-,TRBJ2-1,TRBV7-8,16,CASSLGPSGGYNEQFF,TGTGCCAGCAGCTTAGGGCCTAGCGGGGGGTACAATGAGCAGTTCTTC
-,-,TRBJ2-5,TRBV7-6,16,CASSLANHRVRETQYF,TGTGCCAGCAGCTTAGCAAACCACAGGGTACGGGAGACCCAGTACTTC
-,-,TRBJ2-7,TRBV7-9,13,CASSPGLDYEQYF,TGTGCCAGCAGCCCGGGACTGGATTACGAGCAGTACTTC
TRBD1,-,TRBJ1-1,TRBV5-4,13,CASSLVGGQRAFF,TGTGCCAGCAGCTTGGTGGGGGGACAGAGGGCTTTCTTT
TRBD2,-,TRBJ2-3,TRBV29-1,11,CSVPSGVAQYF,TGCAGCGTTCCTAGCGGGGTGGCGCAGTATTTT
-,-,TRBJ1-5,TRBV25-1,12,CASSDGYQPQHF,TGTGCCAGCAGTGACGGCTATCAGCCCCAGCATTTT
-,-,TRBJ1-2,TRBV19,15,CASSITLTTNYGYTF,TGTGCCAGTAGTATAACTTTAACCACTAACTATGGCTACACCTTC
TRBD2,-,TRBJ2-3,TRBV4-1,16,CASSQDGGGSTDTQYF,TGCGCCAGCAGCCAAGATGGCGGGGGTAGCACAGATACGCAGTATTTT
-,-,TRBJ2-7,TRBV7-9,14,CASSFNREIDEQYF,TGTGCCAGCAGCTTTAACCGGGAGATCGACGAGCAGTACTTC
-,-,TRBJ1-4,TRBV9,17,CASSPHGGGSTNEKLFF,TGTGCCAGCAGCCCCCACGGAGGGGGGTCAACTAATGAAAAACTGTTTTTT
TRBD1,-,TRBJ2-5,TRBV2,17,CAGRQTGTGNPRETQYF,TGTGCCGGCAGGCAAACCGGGACAGGGAATCCGAGGGAGACCCAGTACTTC
-,once,TRBJ2-7,TRBV27,13,CASSFPGLGEQYF,TGTGCCAGCAGTTTCCCAGGGCTCGGCGAGCAGTACTTC
-,-,TRBJ2-7,TRBV6-5,13,CASRGGVLYEQYF,TGTGCCAGCAGAGGGGGGGTCCTCTACGAGCAGTACTTC
-,-,TRBJ2-1,TRBV4-1,11,CASSQVSEQFF,TGCGCCAGCAGCCAAGTATCTGAGCAGTTCTTC
-,once,TRBJ2-7,TRBV28,15,CASSFTAGSSYEQYF,TGTGCCAGCAGTTTTACGGCAGGGAGCTCCTACGAGCAGTACTTC
TRBD1,-,TRBJ2-1,TRBV27,14,CASRPGTAYNEQFF,TGTGCCAGCCGCCCCGGGACAGCATACAATGAGCAGTTCTTC
-,-,TRBJ2-4,TRBV6-6,14,CASSYRGAENIQYF,TGTGCCAGCAGTTACAGAGGGGCCGAAAACATTCAGTACTTC
-,-,TRBJ1-4,TRBV19,15,CASRKVRGANEKLFF,TGTGCCAGCCGCAAAGTTAGGGGGGCTAATGAAAAACTGTTTTTT
-,-,TRBJ2-2,TRBV5-6,15,CASSLERLGTGELFF,TGTGCCAGCAGCTTAGAACGCCTGGGGACCGGGGAGCTGTTTTTT
-,-,TRBJ1-1,TRBV5-6,14,CASSFPTEGGEAFF,TGTGCCAGCAGCTTTCCAACGGAAGGCGGTGAAGCTTTCTTT
-,-,TRBJ2-5,TRBV7-9,14,CASSLEGAQGTQYF,TGTGCCAGCAGCTTAGAAGGGGCCCAGGGGACCCAGTACTTC
TRBD1,-,TRBJ2-7,TRBV5-8,14,CASSPDREFDEQYF,TGTGCCAGCAGCCCGGACAGGGAATTCGACGAGCAGTACTTC
TRBD1,-,TRBJ1-2,TRBV5-1,16,CASSLYGQGASYGYTF,TGCGCCAGCAGCTTATACGGACAGGGGGCCAGCTATGGCTACACCTTC
-,-,TRBJ2-3,TRBV7-9,16,CASSLEVSTAFDTQYF,TGTGCCAGCAGCTTAGAGGTCAGCACTGCATTTGATACGCAGTATTTT
TRBD1,-,TRBJ1-2,TRBV2,15,CASTTPDRGRDGYTF,TGTGCCAGCACCACCCCGGACAGGGGGAGGGATGGCTACACCTTC